Here is one T cell receptor beta chain with its context. No antigen is known for it. This record belongs to a study of persistence of HIV-infected CD4 T cells. Sequencing used immunoSEQ version 4 in survey mode. Clones were sequenced by immunoSEQ multiplex PCR, and TCRdb holds only the in-frame ones, with some missing. The sample yields fewer than 40,000 clones, 82% seen once. From germline, CDR1 is SGDLS and CDR2 YYNGEE. The germline V and J ends were trimmed by 2 bases and 6 bases, with 9 bases remaining between them. The CDR3 length is 13 residues. Stimulation used 8.5 to 10 ug/mL lysate from CMV-infected fibroblasts. Sorted nonresponding memory CD4+ T cells were CD40L-negative, CD69-negative, CD45RO-high. A roughly 17-hour stimulation of CD8-depleted PBMCs used anti-CD28/CD49d costimulation, CD40-blocking antibody and enfuvirtide.

The specimen was CD4+ T cells sorted from PBMCs after roughly 19-hour stimulation, collected from a patient who received antiretroviral therapy. V usage is TRBV9 and J usage is TRBJ2-4, with D possibly being TRBD1 (6 bases). The receptor was isolated from an adult woman with HIV who was CMV-seropositive. The CDR3 loop is CASSVEGGNIQYF. DNA of the CDR3: TGTGCCAGCAGCGTTGAAGGGGGAAACATTCAGTACTTC.